Below, 8 T cell receptor beta chains from the same sample are listed, as sequenced in a study of early T cells in non-severe SARS-CoV-2 infection. MiXCR, applied by TCRdb to the 5' RACE reads, yields one record per CDR3 protein. This table has tens of thousands of distinct CDR3 sequences, 14% to 15% appearing once. Input material: whole blood. The receptors shown here come from an adult who was a healthcare worker with PCR-confirmed SARS-CoV-2 infection or an uninfected control (not recorded which).

This clonotype was detected ten times or more. The chain combines TRBV7-9 with TRBJ2-1, with D maybe TRBD2 (6 bases). Trimming took 1 base from V and 0 from J, leaving 16 bases between them. CDR1 and CDR2 (germline): SEHNR, FQNEAQ (reference sequence). This CDR3 is built from 18 residues. CDR3 DNA: TGTGCCAGCAGCTTAGTTTCCCTAGCGAGGAGCTCCTACAATGAGCAGTTCTTC. Its translation: CASSLVSLARSSYNEQFF. Using reference TRBV7-9 and TRBJ2-1 for the parts outside the CDR3, the full variable domain is DTGVSQNPRHKITKRGQNVTFRCDPISEHNRLYWYRQTLGQGPEFLTYFQNEAQLEKSRLLSDRFSAERPKGSFSTLEIQRTEQGDSAMYLCASSLVSLARSSYNEQFFGPGTRLTVL.

Only a few counts were recorded for this clonotype. V and J are TRBV30 and TRBJ2-7; no clear D. Germline values: CDR1 GTSNPN, CDR2 SVGIG (reference sequence). With 1 base removed from V and 5 bases from J, the gap between germline ends came to 9 bases. This CDR3 contains 12 residues. CDR3 coding DNA: TGTGCCTGGAGTGAGAGGAGAGACGAGCAGTACTTC. Translating it yields CAWSERRDEQYF.

At least ten counts were recorded for this clonotype. The chain has TRBV28 and TRBJ2-7, with 8 nucleotides matching TRBD2. Germline V gene sequence: CDR1 MDHEN, CDR2 SYDVKM. This CDR3 has 13 amino acids. J lost 12 bases, V lost 7 bases, and 14 bases had no gene match. This CDR3 is CASTPPTSGLRYF. In DNA, the CDR3 is TGTGCCAGCACCCCGCCAACTAGCGGACTACGGTACTTC.

In this sample, this clonotype turned up a few times. Germline is not matched at one junction end, which may reflect a read error. V gene TRBV10-2 combines with J gene TRBJ2-3; 7 bases match TRBD2. Germline values: CDR1 WSHSY, CDR2 SAAADI. The CDR3 has 15 residues. CDR3 nucleotides: TGCGCCAGCAGAGAGTGGGGAGGGTCGCACGATACGCAGTATTTT. Translated, it gives CASREWGGSHDTQYF.

This clonotype has just a few counts. This chain connects TRBV7-2 to TRBJ2-3, with 13 positions matching TRBD2. The CDR3 has 15 residues. CDR1 and CDR2 from the germline V gene are SGHTA and FQGNSA. Losses at the gene ends were 5 bases for V and 4 bases for J; bases not matched to a gene: 3. CDR3 protein: CASSTSGRGSDTQYF. CDR3 nucleotide sequence: TGTGCCAGCAGCACTAGCGGGAGGGGGTCAGATACGCAGTATTTT.

The J gene is TRBJ1-6, the V gene TRBV11-2; D unresolved. From germline, CDR1 is SGHAT and CDR2 FQNNGV. Trimming took off 0 bases at V and 0 bases at J, with 6 bases between the two ends. This CDR3 has 16 amino acids. The DNA of the CDR3 is TGTGCCAGCAGCTTAGAACCCGACTCCTATAATTCACCCCTCCACTTT. The encoded protein is CASSLEPDSYNSPLHF.

V gene TRBV12-3 or TRBV12-4 combines with J gene TRBJ2-7; D could derive from TRBD1 or TRBD2 (5 bases each). Trimming removed 9 bases from V and 5 bases from J, with 17 bases in between. This CDR3 spans 13 amino acids. CDR3 amino acids: CASTLWLGDEQYF. The CDR3 DNA reads TGTGCCAGTACCCTATGGCTGGGGGACGAGCAGTACTTC.

This clonotype turned up a few times. This rearrangement joins TRBV9 to TRBJ2-1; D ambiguous. Trimming stripped 0 bases from V and 9 bases from J, with 13 bases between. CDR3 size: 14 residues. Germline V gene sequence: CDR1 SGDLS, CDR2 YYNGEE. CDR3 sequence (DNA): TGTGCCAGCAGCGTAGCCCCTGAGTTTGGTGAGCAGTTCTTC. The encoded protein is CASSVAPEFGEQFF.